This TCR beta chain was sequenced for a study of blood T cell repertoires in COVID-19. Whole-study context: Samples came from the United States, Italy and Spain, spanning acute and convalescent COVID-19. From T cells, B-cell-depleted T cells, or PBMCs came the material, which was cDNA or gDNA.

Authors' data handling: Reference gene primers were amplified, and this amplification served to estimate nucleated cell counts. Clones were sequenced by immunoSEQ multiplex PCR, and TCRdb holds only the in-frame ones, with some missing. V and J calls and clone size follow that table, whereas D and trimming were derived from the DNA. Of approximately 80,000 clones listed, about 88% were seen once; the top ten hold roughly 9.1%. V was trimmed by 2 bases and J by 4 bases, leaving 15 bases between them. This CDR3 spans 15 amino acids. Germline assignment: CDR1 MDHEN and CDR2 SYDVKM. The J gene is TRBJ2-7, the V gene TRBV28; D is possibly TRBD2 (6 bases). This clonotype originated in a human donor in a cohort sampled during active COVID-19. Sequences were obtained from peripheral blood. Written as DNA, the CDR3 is TGTGCCAGCAGTTTAGGGGGACTTCTAGCTTACGAGCAGTACTTC. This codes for CASSLGGLLAYEQYF.